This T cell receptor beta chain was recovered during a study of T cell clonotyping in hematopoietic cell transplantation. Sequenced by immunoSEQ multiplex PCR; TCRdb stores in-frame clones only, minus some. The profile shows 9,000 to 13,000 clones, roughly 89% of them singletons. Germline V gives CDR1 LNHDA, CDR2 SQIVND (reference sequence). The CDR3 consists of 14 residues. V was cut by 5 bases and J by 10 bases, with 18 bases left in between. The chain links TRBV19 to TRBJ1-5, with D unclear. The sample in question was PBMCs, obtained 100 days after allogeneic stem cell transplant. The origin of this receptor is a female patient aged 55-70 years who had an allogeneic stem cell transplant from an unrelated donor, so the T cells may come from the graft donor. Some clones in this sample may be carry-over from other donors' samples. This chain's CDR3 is CASSPREITQPQHF. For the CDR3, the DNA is TGTGCCAGTAGTCCCCGGGAAATCACACAACCCCAGCATTTT.